This passage covers 26 T cell receptor beta chains from one sample sequenced in a study of monozygotic twins with inflammatory bowel disease. Reprocessing the 5' RACE reads, TCRdb reports a single entry for every CDR3 protein and omits DNA. The listing records about 300,000 distinct CDR3 sequences. Sequencing input: blood. The receptors originated from a human donor with ulcerative colitis or Crohn's disease, or a healthy co-twin of an affected twin (not recorded which).

The chain couples TRBV10-3 to TRBJ2-2; no DNA is available, so the TRBD2 call from TCRdb remains unchecked. The CDR3 totals 15 residues. Looked up from germline, CDR1 is ENHRY and CDR2 is SYGVKD. CDR3 amino acids: CAITDTALNTGELFF.

The chain employs TRBV6-5 and TRBJ1-5. Germline lookup yields CDR1 MNHEY and CDR2 SVGAGI. The CDR3 is made up of 12 amino acids. CDR3 amino acids: CASRKKNQPQHF.

The chain carries TRBV5-1 and TRBJ2-3; absent DNA, TCRdb's TRBD2 call cannot be checked. The length of the CDR3 is 15 residues. The V gene's germline CDR1 is SGHRS and CDR2 YFSETQ. This chain's CDR3 is CASSLVLAGEDTQYF.

The J gene is TRBJ2-7, the V gene TRBV15; the D gene TCRdb calls, TRBD1, cannot be checked with no DNA. CDR1 LNHNV and CDR2 YYDKDF come from the germline V gene (reference sequence). The CDR3 contains 15 residues. CDR3 residues: CATSRSQVASYEQYF.

The V gene is TRBV20-1, the J gene TRBJ2-5; TCRdb selects TRBD2, and the lack of DNA leaves this call unchecked. Germline lookup yields CDR1 DFQATT and CDR2 SNEGSKA (reference sequence). CDR3 length: 14 amino acids. The CDR3 loop reads CSARSGGPKETQYF.

The chain carries TRBV7-2 and TRBJ1-5. The germline V gene encodes CDR1 SGHTA and CDR2 FQGNSA. This CDR3 is built from 14 residues. The CDR3: CASSLGGRNQPQHF.

The gene calls are TRBV19 and TRBJ2-2. This CDR3 spans 14 amino acids. Germline assignment: CDR1 LNHDA and CDR2 SQIVND (reference sequence). The chain's CDR3 is CASSIIGGAGELFF.

The J gene is TRBJ2-7, the V gene TRBV6-6; TCRdb reports TRBD1, a call that lacks DNA to check it against. CDR1 and CDR2 (germline): MNHNY, SVGAGI (reference sequence). The CDR3 has 14 amino acids. Here the CDR3 reads CASSYSGGTYEQYF.

The V call is TRBV29-1, the J call TRBJ2-5; TCRdb's assignment of TRBD1 cannot be checked, as there is no DNA. The CDR3 spans 14 residues. Germline V gene lookup returns CDR1 SQVTM and CDR2 ANQGSEA. The CDR3 loop is CSVNGEGGWETQYF.

The chain links TRBV12-3 or TRBV12-4 to TRBJ2-1; TCRdb's D call, TRBD1, is unchecked because there is no DNA. The CDR3 is 11 residues long. This CDR3 reads CASSFTGVQFF.

V and J are TRBV29-1 and TRBJ2-1; absent DNA, TCRdb's TRBD1 call cannot be checked. Germline CDR1 is SQVTM and CDR2 is ANQGSEA. This CDR3 is 14 amino acids long. The CDR3 is CSGGRGGSYNEQFF.

This sequence joins TRBV24-1 and TRBJ2-5; absent DNA, TCRdb's TRBD2 call cannot be checked. This CDR3 region has 15 residues. The germline V gene encodes CDR1 KGHDR and CDR2 SFDVKD. CDR3 sequence reads: CATSDPRTREETQYF.

The rearrangement uses TRBV20-1 and TRBJ2-7; the D call of TRBD1 rests on TCRdb alone, since no DNA is present to check it. Germline CDR1 and CDR2: DFQATT and SNEGSKA (reference sequence). The CDR3 is made up of 12 amino acids. The CDR3 protein is CSAIRAAYEQYF.

V and J are TRBV12-3 or TRBV12-4 and TRBJ1-1. There are 13 residues in the CDR3. CDR3 region: CASRFQLNTEAFF.

The rearrangement joins TRBV12-3 or TRBV12-4 to TRBJ1-1; the TCRdb D gene call, TRBD1, has no DNA to confirm it. CDR3 size: 14 residues. CDR3 amino acids: CASSLLGGNTEAFF.

The J gene is TRBJ2-7, the V gene TRBV5-1; there is no DNA to check the TCRdb D call of TRBD1. Germline-derived CDR1 and CDR2 are SGHRS and YFSETQ. This CDR3 has 13 residues. The CDR3 here is CASEGGTLGEQYF.

The gene calls are TRBV27 and TRBJ2-3; lacking DNA, the TRBD1 call made by TCRdb goes unchecked. Germline values: CDR1 MNHEY, CDR2 SMNVEV (reference sequence). CDR3 length equals 17 residues. CDR3 protein: CASRPQRGGGHTDTQYF.

The rearrangement uses TRBV6-5 and TRBJ2-3; the D call of TRBD1 rests on TCRdb alone, since no DNA is present to check it. Germline loops: CDR1 MNHEY, CDR2 SVGAGI. The CDR3 runs to 15 residues. CDR3 in amino acids: CASSYSRGGTDTQYF.

V usage is TRBV7-2 and J usage is TRBJ2-3; TCRdb's D call, TRBD2, is unchecked because there is no DNA. Germline values: CDR1 SGHTA, CDR2 FQGNSA. This CDR3 has 14 residues. The CDR3 reads CASSLEARGGGLHF. The full variable domain, rest sourced from reference TRBV7-2 and TRBJ2-3, is GAGVSQSPSNKVTEKGKDVELRCDPISGHTALYWYRQSLGQGLEFLIYFQGNSAPDKSGLPSDRFSAERTGGSVSTLTIQRTQQEDSAVYLCASSLEARGGGLHFGPGTRLTVL.

The chain carries TRBV3-1 and TRBJ1-2; TCRdb's D call, TRBD1, is unchecked because there is no DNA. This CDR3 is 14 amino acids long. Germline loops: CDR1 LGHDT, CDR2 YNNKEL (reference sequence). This chain's CDR3 is CASSQEPPNYGYTF.

The V and J genes are TRBV12-3 or TRBV12-4 and TRBJ2-7; no DNA is available, so the TRBD1 call from TCRdb remains unchecked. There are 12 residues in the CDR3. CDR3 protein: CASSLPGQGRYF.

This sequence joins TRBV2 and TRBJ2-3. CDR1 SNHLY and CDR2 FYNNEI come from the germline V gene. The CDR3 has 15 residues. The CDR3 loop reads CASHGLSRTTDTQYF.

The CDR3 is CATKQTGLKTEAFF. The J gene is TRBJ1-1, the V gene TRBV25-1; the D call from TCRdb, TRBD1, cannot be confirmed without DNA. There are 14 residues in the CDR3. Looked up from germline, CDR1 is MGHDK and CDR2 is SYGVNS.

The V and J genes are TRBV24-1 and TRBJ2-1. The CDR3 sequence is 15 residues long. Germline lookup yields CDR1 KGHDR and CDR2 SFDVKD. The chain's CDR3 is CATSKSILGYNEQFF.

V and J are TRBV6-6 and TRBJ2-1; TCRdb returns TRBD1, unconfirmable since there is no DNA. CDR3 length equals 13 residues. Germline V gives CDR1 MNHNY, CDR2 SVGAGI (reference sequence). The CDR3 loop is CASSYQTWTDQFF.

This sequence joins TRBV7-2 and TRBJ2-1; checking the TCRdb D call of TRBD2 is not possible without DNA. Germline V CDR1 and CDR2: SGHTA, FQGNSA. The CDR3 consists of 14 residues. CDR3 sequence: CASSLDWRGNEQFF.